This TCR beta chain was sequenced during a study of blood T cell repertoires in COVID-19. Source study methods: The assay estimated nucleated cells by amplifying reference gene primers. Sequenced by immunoSEQ multiplex PCR; TCRdb stores in-frame clones only, minus some. That table furnishes V, J and clone size, whereas the DNA furnished D and trimming. Of about 24,000 clones in the sample, 89% were seen once. The V gene lost 2 bases and the J gene lost 8 bases, with 13 bases spanning the gap. This CDR3 region has 15 residues. Per germline, CDR1 SGHVS and CDR2 FNYEAQ. The V gene is TRBV7-6, the J gene TRBJ1-6; D is unresolved. This TCR came from a man aged 70 or older with acute or convalescent COVID-19. Sequenced material: peripheral blood. Written as DNA, the CDR3 is TGTGCCAGCAGCTTACGCGGGAATATTGATTCACCCCTCCACTTT. Its protein product is CASSLRGNIDSPLHF.